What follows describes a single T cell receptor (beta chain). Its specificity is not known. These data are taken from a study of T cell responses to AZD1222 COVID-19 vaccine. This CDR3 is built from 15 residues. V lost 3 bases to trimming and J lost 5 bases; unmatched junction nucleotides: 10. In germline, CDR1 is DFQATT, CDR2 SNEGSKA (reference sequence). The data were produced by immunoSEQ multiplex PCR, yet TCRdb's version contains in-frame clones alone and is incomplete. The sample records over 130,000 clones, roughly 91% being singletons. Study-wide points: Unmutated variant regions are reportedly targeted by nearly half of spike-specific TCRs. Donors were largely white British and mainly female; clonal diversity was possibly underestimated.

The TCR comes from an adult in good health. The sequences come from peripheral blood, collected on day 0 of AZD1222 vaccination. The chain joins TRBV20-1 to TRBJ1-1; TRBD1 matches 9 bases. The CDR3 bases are TGCAGTGCTAGTGGGGACAGGGAGTATAGGACTGAAGCTTTCTTT. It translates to CSASGDREYRTEAFF.